These 10 T cell receptor beta chains were sequenced from one sample in a study of a mutant IDH1 vaccine in newly diagnosed glioma (dated by TCRdb to about 2021). Taken with the paper, the label for time point translates to: week 11, during vaccination. Each vaccine dose was 300 ug of a 20-mer mutant IDH1 peptide in Montanide, given subcutaneously with topical imiquimod. Their specific antigens are unknown. Receptor amplification or capture employed the immunoSEQ multiplex PCR assay. In TCRdb, the immuneACCESS table is reduced to in-frame sequences with V and J assigned. These tables do not hold every clone; where another copy was compared, an unresolved V gene accounts for under half, and the others remain unexplained. The sample has 50,000 to 65,000 clones on record, roughly 83% of them singletons. The ten largest account for about 9.4% of the sample. The material was PBMCs, obtained from a glioma patient whose treatment included an IDH1 peptide vaccine. These receptors were taken from a woman aged 45-65 years with glioma.

The chain couples TRBV5-1 to TRBJ2-1; TRBD2 is a possible D gene (6 bases). The CDR3 spans 12 residues. Germline CDR1 SGHRS, CDR2 YFSETQ. The V gene lost 0 bases and the J gene lost 10 bases, with 8 bases spanning the gap. The DNA for the CDR3 is TGCGCCAGCAGCTTGGGGGGGAGGGAGCAGTTCTTC. It yields the protein CASSLGGREQFF.

The genes are TRBV9 and TRBJ1-3; D is undetermined. The ends were cut back, 0 bases at V and 4 bases at J, with 14 bases in the middle. Germline values: CDR1 SGDLS, CDR2 YYNGEE. The length of the CDR3 is 16 residues. The chain's CDR3 is CASSVGEGSSGNTIYF. In DNA form, the CDR3 reads TGTGCCAGCAGCGTAGGGGAAGGGTCTTCGGGAAACACCATATATTTT.

V is TRBV4-2 and J is TRBJ2-2, with D perhaps matching TRBD1 or TRBD2 (5 bases each). This CDR3 has 14 amino acids. V lost 3 bases and J 7 bases, leaving 12 bases between the germline ends. Germline V gene data show CDR1 as LGHNA and CDR2 as YNFKEQ. This CDR3 reads CASSHGTGDGELFF. The DNA for the CDR3 is TGTGCCAGCAGCCACGGGACCGGGGACGGGGAGCTGTTTTTT.

This clone appeared a single time. The chain recombines TRBV7-2 with TRBJ2-7; D may be TRBD1 (5 bases). The CDR3 extends over 15 amino acids. Per germline, CDR1 SGHTA and CDR2 FQGNSA. V dropped 1 base and J dropped 2 bases, with 12 bases sitting between them. CDR3 sequence (DNA): TGTGCCAGCAGCTTAGGGGGCGGTCTACCCTACGAGCAGTACTTC. Its protein product is CASSLGGGLPYEQYF. The full variable domain, its missing parts supplied by reference TRBV7-2 and TRBJ2-7, is GAGVSQSPSNKVTEKGKDVELRCDPISGHTALYWYRQSLGQGLEFLIYFQGNSAPDKSGLPSDRFSAERTGGSVSTLTIQRTQQEDSAVYLCASSLGGGLPYEQYFGPGTRLTVT.

The chain combines TRBV7-2 with TRBJ1-1, with D unresolved. V was trimmed by 7 bases and J by 0 bases, leaving 9 bases between them. The CDR3 is made up of 13 amino acids. Germline values: CDR1 SGHTA, CDR2 FQGNSA. This CDR3 is CASIAGLNTEAFF. Here the CDR3 DNA reads TGTGCCAGCATAGCAGGACTGAACACTGAAGCTTTCTTT.

The chain combines TRBV5-5 with TRBJ2-7; D may be TRBD2 (5 bases). The CDR3 runs 14 residues. Germline CDR1 is SGHKS and CDR2 is YYEKEE (reference sequence). V lost 3 bases, J lost 0 bases, and 10 bases lay in between. The CDR3 loop reads CASSSEAHSYEQYF. The DNA of the CDR3 is TGTGCCAGCAGCTCGGAGGCACACTCCTACGAGCAGTACTTC.

This sequence joins TRBV19 and TRBJ2-7; the match to TRBD2 covers 8 bases. CDR3 length equals 14 residues. Germline V lookup: CDR1 LNHDA, CDR2 SQIVND (reference sequence). V dropped 1 base and J dropped 5; count of bases not matched to a gene: 4. The CDR3 sequence: CASSIGGGNDEQYF. CDR3 DNA sequence: TGTGCCAGTAGTATAGGCGGGGGGAATGACGAGCAGTACTTC.

The genes are TRBV27 and TRBJ1-6; possible D gene TRBD1, 6 bases. The CDR3 runs to 15 residues. The V gene lost 7 bases and the J gene lost 4 bases, with 14 bases spanning the gap. The germline V gene encodes CDR1 MNHEY and CDR2 SMNVEV (reference sequence). CDR3 amino acids: CASTLGGAYNSPLHF. The CDR3 DNA follows: TGTGCCAGCACCCTAGGGGGGGCTTATAATTCACCCCTCCACTTT.

CDR3 sequence (DNA): TGTGCCATCAGTGCAGATCCGGATCAGCCCCAGCATTTT. It is translated as CAISADPDQPQHF. The V call is TRBV10-3, the J call TRBJ1-5; D gene ambiguous. Trimming cost V 4 bases and J 5 bases, with 9 bases left between them. CDR3 length: 13 amino acids. The germline V gene encodes CDR1 ENHRY and CDR2 SYGVKD.

This clone came up once. The chain is built from TRBV7-2 and TRBJ2-5; D remains unclear. The CDR3 runs to 13 residues. V lost 5 bases and J lost 2, with 9 bases in between. The V gene's germline CDR1 is SGHTA and CDR2 FQGNSA. The CDR3 region is CASSRTEQETQYF. DNA for the CDR3: TGTGCCAGCAGCCGTACGGAACAAGAGACCCAGTACTTC.